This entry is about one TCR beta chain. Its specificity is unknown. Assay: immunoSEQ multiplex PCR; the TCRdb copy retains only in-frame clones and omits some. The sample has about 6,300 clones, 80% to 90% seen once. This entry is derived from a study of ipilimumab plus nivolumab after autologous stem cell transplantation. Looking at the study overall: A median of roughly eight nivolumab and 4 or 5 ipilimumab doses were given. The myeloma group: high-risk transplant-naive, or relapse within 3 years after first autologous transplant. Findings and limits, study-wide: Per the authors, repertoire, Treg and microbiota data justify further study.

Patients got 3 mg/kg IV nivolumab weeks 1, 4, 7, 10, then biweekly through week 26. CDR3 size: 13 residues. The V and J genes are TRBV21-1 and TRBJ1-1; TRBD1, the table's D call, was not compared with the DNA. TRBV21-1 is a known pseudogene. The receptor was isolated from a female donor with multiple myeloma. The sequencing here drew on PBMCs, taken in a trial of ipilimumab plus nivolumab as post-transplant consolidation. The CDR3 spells CASSTTGHTEAFF. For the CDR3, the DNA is TGTGCCAGCAGCACTACAGGGCACACTGAAGCTTTCTTT.